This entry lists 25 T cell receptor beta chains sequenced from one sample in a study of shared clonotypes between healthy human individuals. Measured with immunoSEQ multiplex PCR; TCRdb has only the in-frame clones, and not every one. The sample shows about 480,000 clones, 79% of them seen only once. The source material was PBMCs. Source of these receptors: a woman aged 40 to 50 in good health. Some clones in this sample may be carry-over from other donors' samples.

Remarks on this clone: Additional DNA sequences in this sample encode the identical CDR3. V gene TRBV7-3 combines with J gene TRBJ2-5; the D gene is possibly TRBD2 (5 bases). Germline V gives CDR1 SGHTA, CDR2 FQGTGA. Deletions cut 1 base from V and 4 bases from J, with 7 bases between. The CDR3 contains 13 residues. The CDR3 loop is CASSLNAGETQYF. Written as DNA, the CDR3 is TGTGCCAGCAGCTTAAATGCGGGAGAGACCCAGTACTTC.

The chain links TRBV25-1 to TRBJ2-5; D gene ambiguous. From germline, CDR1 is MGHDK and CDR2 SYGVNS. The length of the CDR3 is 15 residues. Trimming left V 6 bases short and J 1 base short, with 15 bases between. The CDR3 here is CASRDIPGAQETQYF. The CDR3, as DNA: TGTGCCAGCAGAGATATTCCAGGAGCCCAAGAGACCCAGTACTTC.

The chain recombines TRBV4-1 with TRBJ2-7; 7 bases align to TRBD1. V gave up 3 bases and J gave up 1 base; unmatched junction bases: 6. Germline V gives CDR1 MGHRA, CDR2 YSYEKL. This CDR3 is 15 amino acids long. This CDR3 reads CASSHEGQPSYEQYF. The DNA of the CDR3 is TGCGCCAGCAGCCACGAGGGACAGCCTTCCTACGAGCAGTACTTC.

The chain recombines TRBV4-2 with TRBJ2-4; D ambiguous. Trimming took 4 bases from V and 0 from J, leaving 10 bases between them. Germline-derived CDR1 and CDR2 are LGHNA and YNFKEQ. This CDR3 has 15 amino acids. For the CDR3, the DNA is TGTGCCAGCAGCCTAACGCGTGAAGCCAAAAACATTCAGTACTTC. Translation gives CASSLTREAKNIQYF.

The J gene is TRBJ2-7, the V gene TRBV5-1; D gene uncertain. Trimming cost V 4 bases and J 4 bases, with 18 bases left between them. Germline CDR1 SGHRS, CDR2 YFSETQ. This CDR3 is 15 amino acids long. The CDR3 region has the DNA TGCGCCAGCAGCCCGGATCTAGACACGACATACGAGCAGTACTTC. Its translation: CASSPDLDTTYEQYF.

CDR3 bases: TGTGCCAGCAGTGCTCGTCGAGCCTCCTACAATGAGCAGTTCTTC. Amino acids: CASSARRASYNEQFF. V and J are TRBV28 and TRBJ2-1; D not certain. The CDR3 is 15 amino acids. Trimming pared 5 bases from V and 0 bases from J, leaving 11 bases between. CDR1 MDHEN and CDR2 SYDVKM come from the germline V gene.

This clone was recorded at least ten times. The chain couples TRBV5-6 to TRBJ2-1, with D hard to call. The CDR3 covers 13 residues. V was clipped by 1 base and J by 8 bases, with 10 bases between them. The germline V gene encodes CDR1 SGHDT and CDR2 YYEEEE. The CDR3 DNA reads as TGTGCCAGCAGCTTGTCTAGTGGTGATGAGCAGTTCTTC. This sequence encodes CASSLSSGDEQFF.

The CDR3 bases are TGTGCCAGCAGCAATCGGGAGGTCTCGTATGGCTACACCTTC. It translates to CASSNREVSYGYTF. This chain connects TRBV6-1 to TRBJ1-2; D is unclear. Germline assignment: CDR1 MNHNS and CDR2 SASEGT. The ends were cut back, 6 bases at V and 5 bases at J, with 16 bases in the middle. The CDR3 has 14 residues.

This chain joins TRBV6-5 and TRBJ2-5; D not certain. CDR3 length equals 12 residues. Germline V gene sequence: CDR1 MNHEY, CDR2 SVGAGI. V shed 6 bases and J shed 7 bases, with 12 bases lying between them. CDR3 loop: CASSVLAGTQYF. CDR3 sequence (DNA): TGTGCCAGCAGCGTACTGGCTGGGACCCAGTACTTC.

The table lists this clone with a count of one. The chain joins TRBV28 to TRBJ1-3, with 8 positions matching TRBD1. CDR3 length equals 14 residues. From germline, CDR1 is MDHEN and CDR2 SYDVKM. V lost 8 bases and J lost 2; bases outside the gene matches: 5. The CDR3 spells CASFGQGAGNTIYF. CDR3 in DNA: TGTGCCAGCTTTGGACAGGGTGCTGGAAACACCATATATTTT. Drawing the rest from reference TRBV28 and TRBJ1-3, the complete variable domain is DVKVTQSSRYLVKRTGEKVFLECVQDMDHENMFWYRQDPGLGLRLIYFSYDVKMKEKGDIPEGYSVSREKKERFSLILESASTNQTSMYLCASFGQGAGNTIYFGEGSWLTVV.

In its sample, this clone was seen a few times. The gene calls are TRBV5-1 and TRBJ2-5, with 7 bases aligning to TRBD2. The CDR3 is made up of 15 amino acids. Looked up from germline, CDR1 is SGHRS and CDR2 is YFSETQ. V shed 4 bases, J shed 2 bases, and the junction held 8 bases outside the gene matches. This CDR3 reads CASSKDGREQETQYF. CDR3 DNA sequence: TGCGCCAGCAGCAAAGACGGGCGGGAGCAAGAGACCCAGTACTTC.

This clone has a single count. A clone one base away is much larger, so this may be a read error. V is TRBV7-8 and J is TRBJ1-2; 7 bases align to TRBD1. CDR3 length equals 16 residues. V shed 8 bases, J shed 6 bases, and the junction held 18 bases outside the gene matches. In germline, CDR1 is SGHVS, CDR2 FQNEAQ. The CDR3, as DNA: TGTGCCAGCGGCCAGGACAGGACGGGAATTCATCATGGCTACACCTTC. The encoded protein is CASGQDRTGIHHGYTF. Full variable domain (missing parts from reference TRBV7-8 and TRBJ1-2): GAGVSQSPRYKVAKRGQDVALRCDPISGHVSLFWYQQALGQGPEFLTYFQNEAQLDKSGLPSDRFFAERPEGSVSTLKIQRTQQEDSAVYLCASGQDRTGIHHGYTFGSGTRLTVV.

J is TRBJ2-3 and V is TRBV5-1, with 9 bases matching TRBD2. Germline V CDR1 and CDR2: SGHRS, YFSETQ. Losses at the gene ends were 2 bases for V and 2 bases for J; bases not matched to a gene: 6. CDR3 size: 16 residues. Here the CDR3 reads CASSFYSGSLTDTQYF. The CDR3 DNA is TGCGCCAGCAGCTTCTATAGCGGGAGCCTCACAGATACGCAGTATTTT.

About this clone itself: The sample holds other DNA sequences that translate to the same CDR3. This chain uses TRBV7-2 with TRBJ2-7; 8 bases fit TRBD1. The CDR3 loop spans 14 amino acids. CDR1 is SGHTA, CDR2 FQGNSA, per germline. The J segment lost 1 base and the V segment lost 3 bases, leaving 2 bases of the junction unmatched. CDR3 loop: CASSFQGASYEQYF. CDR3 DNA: TGTGCCAGCAGCTTCCAGGGGGCTTCCTACGAGCAGTACTTC. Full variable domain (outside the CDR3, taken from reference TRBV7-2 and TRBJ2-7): GAGVSQSPSNKVTEKGKDVELRCDPISGHTALYWYRQSLGQGLEFLIYFQGNSAPDKSGLPSDRFSAERTGGSVSTLTIQRTQQEDSAVYLCASSFQGASYEQYFGPGTRLTVT.

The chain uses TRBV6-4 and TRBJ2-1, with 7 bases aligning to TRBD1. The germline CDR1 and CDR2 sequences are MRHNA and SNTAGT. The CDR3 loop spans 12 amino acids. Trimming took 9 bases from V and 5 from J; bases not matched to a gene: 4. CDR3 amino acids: CASRDRDNEQFF. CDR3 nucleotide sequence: TGTGCCAGTAGAGACAGGGACAATGAGCAGTTCTTC.

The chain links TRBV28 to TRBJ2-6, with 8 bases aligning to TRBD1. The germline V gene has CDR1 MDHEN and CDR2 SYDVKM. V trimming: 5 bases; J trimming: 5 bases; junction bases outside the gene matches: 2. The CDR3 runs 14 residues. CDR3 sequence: CASSDRGRANVLTF. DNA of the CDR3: TGTGCCAGCAGTGACAGGGGCAGGGCCAACGTCCTGACTTTC.

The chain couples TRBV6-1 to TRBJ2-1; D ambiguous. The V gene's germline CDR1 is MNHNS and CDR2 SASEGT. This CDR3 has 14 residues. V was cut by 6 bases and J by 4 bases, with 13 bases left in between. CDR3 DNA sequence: TGTGCCAGCAGAAAACCTTCCCTTTACAATGAGCAGTTCTTC. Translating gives CASRKPSLYNEQFF.

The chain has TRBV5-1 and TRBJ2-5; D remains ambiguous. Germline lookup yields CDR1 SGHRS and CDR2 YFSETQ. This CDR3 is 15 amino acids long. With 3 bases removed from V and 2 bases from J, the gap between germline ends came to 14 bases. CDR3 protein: CASSSRRTVQETQYF. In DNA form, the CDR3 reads TGCGCCAGCAGCTCTCGCAGAACTGTACAAGAGACCCAGTACTTC. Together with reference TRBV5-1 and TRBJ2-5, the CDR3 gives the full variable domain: KAGVTQTPRYLIKTRGQQVTLSCSPISGHRSVSWYQQTPGQGLQFLFEYFSETQRNKGNFPGRFSGRQFSNSRSEMNVSTLELGDSALYLCASSSRRTVQETQYFGPGTRLLVL.

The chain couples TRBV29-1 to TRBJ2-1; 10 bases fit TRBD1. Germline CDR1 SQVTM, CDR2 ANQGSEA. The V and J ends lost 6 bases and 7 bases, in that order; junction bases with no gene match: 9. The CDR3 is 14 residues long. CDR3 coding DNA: TGCAGCGTCCAGGACAGGGGGGTTGGTAATGAGCAGTTCTTC. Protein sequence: CSVQDRGVGNEQFF.

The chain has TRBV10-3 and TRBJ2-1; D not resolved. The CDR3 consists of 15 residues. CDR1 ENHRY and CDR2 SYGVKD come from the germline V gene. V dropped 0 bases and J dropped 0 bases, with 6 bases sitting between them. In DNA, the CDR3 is TGTGCCATCAGTGAGTCGGCGAGCTCCTACAATGAGCAGTTCTTC. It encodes CAISESASSYNEQFF.

CDR3 bases: TGTGCCAGCCAGCAGGGGCTCAGGACTGAAGCTTTCTTT. It specifies CASQQGLRTEAFF. The chain combines TRBV5-6 with TRBJ1-1; D is possibly TRBD1 (6 bases). CDR1 and CDR2 from the germline V gene are SGHDT and YYEEEE. The CDR3 totals 13 residues. The ends were cut back, 7 bases at V and 5 bases at J, with 15 bases in the middle. The variable domain in full, with the rest retrieved from reference TRBV5-6 and TRBJ1-1, is DAGVTQSPTHLIKTRGQQVTLRCSPKSGHDTVSWYQQALGQGPQFIFQYYEEEERQRGNFPDRFSGHQFPNYSSELNVNALLLGDSALYLCASQQGLRTEAFFGQGTRLTVV.

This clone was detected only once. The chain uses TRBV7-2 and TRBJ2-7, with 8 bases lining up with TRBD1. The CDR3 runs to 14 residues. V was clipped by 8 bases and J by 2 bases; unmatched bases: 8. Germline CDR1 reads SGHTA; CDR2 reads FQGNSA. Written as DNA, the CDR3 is TGTGCCAGCCAGATTGGACAGGGACCCTACGAGCAGTACTTC. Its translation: CASQIGQGPYEQYF.

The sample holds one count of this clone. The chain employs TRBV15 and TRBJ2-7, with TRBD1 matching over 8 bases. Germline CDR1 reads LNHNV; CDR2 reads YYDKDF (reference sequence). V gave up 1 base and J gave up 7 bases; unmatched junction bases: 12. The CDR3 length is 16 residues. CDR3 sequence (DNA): TGTGCCACCAGCAGAGCGACCGGGACAGGACTCTTGGAGCAGTACTTC. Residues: CATSRATGTGLLEQYF.

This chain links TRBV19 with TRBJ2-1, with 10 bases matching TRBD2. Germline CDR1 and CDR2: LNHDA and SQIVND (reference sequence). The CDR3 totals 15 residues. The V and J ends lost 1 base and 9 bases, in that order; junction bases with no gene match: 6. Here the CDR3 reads CASSIGASGSREQFF. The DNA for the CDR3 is TGTGCCAGTAGTATAGGGGCTAGCGGGAGTCGTGAGCAGTTCTTC.

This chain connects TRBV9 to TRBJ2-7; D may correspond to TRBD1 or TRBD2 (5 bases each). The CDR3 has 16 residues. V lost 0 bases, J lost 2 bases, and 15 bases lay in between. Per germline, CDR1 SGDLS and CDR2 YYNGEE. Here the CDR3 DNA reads TGTGCCAGCAGCGTAGGAGGGCAGGGCGCCGCCTACGAGCAGTACTTC. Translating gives CASSVGGQGAAYEQYF.